This T cell receptor beta chain came from a study of early T cells in non-severe SARS-CoV-2 infection. Findings and caveats of the study: Sequences matched to VDJdb favored anti-spike CD8 responses, while private and CD4 specificities were missed.

MiXCR was run by TCRdb on the 5' RACE reads, yielding one entry per CDR3 protein. This table has approximately 79,000 distinct CDR3 sequences, over 10% appearing once. This clonotype was seen repeatedly, ten times or more. Its antigen remains unidentified. This CDR3 has 12 amino acids. Looked up from germline, CDR1 is DFQATT and CDR2 is SNEGSKA (reference sequence). V was clipped by 3 bases and J by 10 bases, with 10 bases between them. Source material: whole blood. This chain joins TRBV20-1 and TRBJ1-6, with D hard to call. This sequence was found in an adult who was a healthcare worker with PCR-confirmed SARS-CoV-2 infection or an uninfected control (not recorded which). CDR3 protein: CSASPFRSPLHF. For the CDR3, the DNA is TGCAGTGCTAGCCCCTTTCGGTCACCCCTCCACTTT.